A selection of T cell receptor beta chains follows, all from one sample in a study of blood T cell repertoires in COVID-19. Here immunoSEQ multiplex PCR was the method, and the copy in TCRdb shows in-frame clones only, minus some. This repertoire shows roughly 230,000 clones, over 90% found once; its top ten account for around 0.86%. Sequencing was carried out using peripheral blood. These TCRs come from a man aged 25-45 years with COVID-19, enrolled during active disease. CDR3s include the opening cysteine and the closing phenylalanine or tryptophan. D genes are given only for firm matches. Clone sizes are given selectively: once, few, many, or a class where the clone is expanded.

clone size: -; CDR3 length: 14; D gene: -; J gene: TRBJ2-7; V gene: TRBV5-1; CDR3 protein: CASSLRTGAYEQYF; CDR3 DNA: TGCGCCAGCAGCTTGAGGACGGGAGCCTACGAGCAGTACTTC
clone size: -; CDR3 length: 15; D gene: TRBD1; J gene: TRBJ1-1; V gene: TRBV18; CDR3 protein: CASSRDSTKNTEAFF; CDR3 DNA: TGTGCCAGCTCGCGGGACAGCACCAAGAACACTGAAGCTTTCTTT
clone size: -; CDR3 length: 15; D gene: TRBD1; J gene: TRBJ2-7; V gene: TRBV6-5; CDR3 protein: CASRGLGTANYEQYF; CDR3 DNA: TGTGCCAGCAGGGGGCTCGGGACAGCCAATTACGAGCAGTACTTC
clone size: -; CDR3 length: 13; D gene: TRBD1; J gene: TRBJ1-1; V gene: TRBV10-3; CDR3 protein: CATRDRDGTEAFF; CDR3 DNA: TGTGCCACCCGCGACAGGGACGGCACTGAAGCTTTCTTT
clone size: -; CDR3 length: 13; D gene: -; J gene: TRBJ1-1; V gene: TRBV3-1/TRBV3-2; CDR3 protein: CASSQGVGTEAFF; CDR3 DNA: TGTGCCAGCAGCCAGGGCGTTGGGACTGAAGCTTTCTTT
clone size: -; CDR3 length: 14; D gene: -; J gene: TRBJ1-2; V gene: TRBV4-2; CDR3 protein: CASSQARVGHGYTF; CDR3 DNA: TGTGCCAGCAGCCAAGCCAGGGTAGGTCATGGCTACACCTTC
clone size: once; CDR3 length: 18; D gene: TRBD1; J gene: TRBJ2-7; V gene: TRBV19; CDR3 protein: CASSFRSGTVLSSYEQYF; CDR3 DNA: TGTGCCAGTAGTTTCAGGTCCGGGACAGTCCTCAGCTCCTACGAGCAGTACTTC
clone size: -; CDR3 length: 15; D gene: TRBD1; J gene: TRBJ2-3; V gene: TRBV5-1; CDR3 protein: CASGGRDRGGDTQYF; CDR3 DNA: TGCGCCAGCGGCGGTCGGGACAGGGGGGGAGATACGCAGTATTTT
clone size: -; CDR3 length: 16; D gene: TRBD1; J gene: TRBJ2-5; V gene: TRBV4-1; CDR3 protein: CASSQVGQDRAKTQYF; CDR3 DNA: TGCGCCAGCAGCCAAGTAGGTCAAGACAGGGCGAAGACCCAGTACTTC
clone size: once; CDR3 length: 12; D gene: -; J gene: TRBJ1-2; V gene: TRBV12-3/TRBV12-4; CDR3 protein: CASSFLNYGYTF; CDR3 DNA: TGTGCCAGCAGTTTCCTTAACTATGGCTACACCTTC
clone size: -; CDR3 length: 15; D gene: -; J gene: TRBJ1-2; V gene: TRBV7-2; CDR3 protein: CASLRGGANVYGYTF; CDR3 DNA: TGTGCCAGCCTACGTGGGGGGGCCAACGTCTATGGCTACACCTTC
clone size: few; CDR3 length: 12; D gene: -; J gene: TRBJ1-5; V gene: TRBV12-3/TRBV12-4; CDR3 protein: CASRIGDQPQHF; CDR3 DNA: TGTGCCAGCAGGATAGGAGATCAGCCCCAGCATTTT
clone size: -; CDR3 length: 17; D gene: TRBD2; J gene: TRBJ2-3; V gene: TRBV7-2; CDR3 protein: CASSPSSGGVSTDTQYF; CDR3 DNA: TGTGCCAGCAGCCCCAGTAGCGGGGGGGTGAGCACAGATACGCAGTATTTT
clone size: -; CDR3 length: 14; D gene: TRBD1; J gene: TRBJ1-4; V gene: TRBV19; CDR3 protein: CASRIGQGGEKLFF; CDR3 DNA: TGTGCCAGTAGAATTGGGCAGGGGGGTGAAAAACTGTTTTTT
clone size: -; CDR3 length: 14; D gene: -; J gene: TRBJ1-1; V gene: TRBV3-1/TRBV3-2; CDR3 protein: CASSQDSGGTEAFF; CDR3 DNA: TGTGCCAGCAGCCAAGATTCCGGGGGCACTGAAGCTTTCTTT
clone size: -; CDR3 length: 13; D gene: TRBD1; J gene: TRBJ1-6; V gene: TRBV29-1; CDR3 protein: CSVVTGEDSPLHF; CDR3 DNA: TGCAGCGTCGTGACAGGGGAAGATTCACCCCTCCACTTT
clone size: -; CDR3 length: 15; D gene: -; J gene: TRBJ1-1; V gene: TRBV14; CDR3 protein: CASSQVGGSDTEAFF; CDR3 DNA: TGTGCCAGCAGCCAAGTTGGAGGGTCAGACACTGAAGCTTTCTTT
clone size: -; CDR3 length: 15; D gene: -; J gene: TRBJ2-5; V gene: TRBV3-1/TRBV3-2; CDR3 protein: CASSPITAGWETQYF; CDR3 DNA: TGTGCCAGCAGCCCGATCACGGCGGGGTGGGAGACCCAGTACTTC
clone size: -; CDR3 length: 14; D gene: TRBD1; J gene: TRBJ1-2; V gene: TRBV3-1/TRBV3-2; CDR3 protein: CASSQEERGQGYTF; CDR3 DNA: TGTGCCAGCAGCCAAGAGGAGAGGGGGCAAGGCTACACCTTC
clone size: -; CDR3 length: 11; D gene: -; J gene: TRBJ2-1; V gene: TRBV12-3/TRBV12-4; CDR3 protein: CASSPNREQFF; CDR3 DNA: TGTGCCAGCAGTCCCAACAGGGAGCAGTTCTTC
clone size: -; CDR3 length: 16; D gene: TRBD1; J gene: TRBJ1-4; V gene: TRBV6-6; CDR3 protein: CASSLGQGATNEKLFF; CDR3 DNA: TGTGCCAGCAGCCTTGGACAGGGTGCAACTAATGAAAAACTGTTTTTT
clone size: -; CDR3 length: 12; D gene: -; J gene: TRBJ2-5; V gene: TRBV12-3/TRBV12-4; CDR3 protein: CASSPRRETQYF; CDR3 DNA: TGTGCCAGCAGTCCCCGTCGAGAGACCCAGTACTTC
clone size: -; CDR3 length: 14; D gene: -; J gene: TRBJ2-4; V gene: TRBV4-2; CDR3 protein: CASSQGGLRDIQYF; CDR3 DNA: TGTGCCAGCAGCCAAGGGGGGCTCCGGGACATTCAGTACTTC
clone size: once; CDR3 length: 14; D gene: -; J gene: TRBJ2-3; V gene: TRBV5-4; CDR3 protein: CASSTSRRADTQYF; CDR3 DNA: TGTGCCAGCAGCACATCCCGACGGGCAGATACGCAGTATTTT
clone size: -; CDR3 length: 19; D gene: -; J gene: TRBJ2-7; V gene: TRBV21-1; CDR3 protein: CASSRGQEHPTKVSYEQYF; CDR3 DNA: TGTGCCAGCAGCAGGGGGCAGGAACACCCTACTAAGGTTAGCTACGAGCAGTACTTC
clone size: -; CDR3 length: 13; D gene: TRBD1; J gene: TRBJ1-2; V gene: TRBV6-4; CDR3 protein: CASSEGQGRGYTF; CDR3 DNA: TGTGCCAGCAGTGAGGGACAGGGTCGTGGCTACACCTTC
clone size: -; CDR3 length: 16; D gene: -; J gene: TRBJ2-4; V gene: TRBV2; CDR3 protein: CASSGQPEEAKNIQYF; CDR3 DNA: TGTGCCAGCAGTGGCCAACCGGAGGAAGCCAAAAACATTCAGTACTTC
clone size: -; CDR3 length: 12; D gene: -; J gene: TRBJ2-5; V gene: TRBV30; CDR3 protein: CAWSVAQETQYF; CDR3 DNA: TGTGCCTGGAGTGTGGCCCAAGAGACCCAGTACTTC
clone size: -; CDR3 length: 14; D gene: -; J gene: TRBJ1-2; V gene: TRBV9; CDR3 protein: CASSVTEDNYGYTF; CDR3 DNA: TGTGCCAGCAGCGTGACGGAGGATAACTATGGCTACACCTTC
clone size: once; CDR3 length: 14; D gene: TRBD2; J gene: TRBJ2-3; V gene: TRBV7-3; CDR3 protein: CASSRGGAVDTQYF; CDR3 DNA: TGTGCCAGCAGCCGCGGGGGGGCGGTAGATACGCAGTATTTT
clone size: once; CDR3 length: 13; D gene: -; J gene: TRBJ1-1; V gene: TRBV24-1; CDR3 protein: CATSDAPVTEAFF; CDR3 DNA: TGTGCCACCAGTGATGCCCCGGTGACTGAAGCTTTCTTT
clone size: -; CDR3 length: 16; D gene: TRBD2; J gene: TRBJ2-1; V gene: TRBV5-1; CDR3 protein: CASSLEVSGGNNEQFF; CDR3 DNA: TGCGCCAGCAGCTTGGAGGTTAGCGGGGGGAATAATGAGCAGTTCTTC
clone size: -; CDR3 length: 13; D gene: TRBD1; J gene: TRBJ1-2; V gene: TRBV30; CDR3 protein: CAWQGQTNYGYTF; CDR3 DNA: TGTGCCTGGCAGGGACAGACTAACTATGGCTACACCTTC
clone size: few; CDR3 length: 15; D gene: -; J gene: TRBJ1-1; V gene: TRBV19; CDR3 protein: CASSIDWAGNTEAFF; CDR3 DNA: TGTGCCAGTAGTATAGATTGGGCAGGGAACACTGAAGCTTTCTTT
clone size: -; CDR3 length: 15; D gene: TRBD1; J gene: TRBJ2-7; V gene: TRBV6-5; CDR3 protein: CASSYAAGGGYEQYF; CDR3 DNA: TGTGCCAGCAGTTACGCGGCAGGGGGCGGGTACGAGCAGTACTTC
clone size: -; CDR3 length: 14; D gene: -; J gene: TRBJ1-2; V gene: TRBV6-5; CDR3 protein: CASSRTKAGYGYTF; CDR3 DNA: TGTGCCAGCAGCCGGACTAAGGCGGGGTATGGCTACACCTTC
clone size: -; CDR3 length: 15; D gene: -; J gene: TRBJ1-5; V gene: TRBV7-9; CDR3 protein: CASSLGVDSGQPQHF; CDR3 DNA: TGTGCCAGCAGCCTCGGGGTAGACTCAGGTCAGCCCCAGCATTTT
clone size: -; CDR3 length: 15; D gene: -; J gene: TRBJ1-2; V gene: TRBV29-1; CDR3 protein: CSVDFAGRANYGYTF; CDR3 DNA: TGCAGCGTTGATTTTGCAGGTCGAGCTAACTATGGCTACACCTTC
clone size: -; CDR3 length: 17; D gene: TRBD1; J gene: TRBJ1-5; V gene: TRBV4-2; CDR3 protein: CASSQDGATGGYQPQHF; CDR3 DNA: TGTGCCAGCAGCCAAGATGGGGCGACAGGGGGCTATCAGCCCCAGCATTTT
clone size: -; CDR3 length: 19; D gene: -; J gene: TRBJ1-3; V gene: TRBV9; CDR3 protein: CASSPPRTELQPAGNTIYF; CDR3 DNA: TGTGCCAGCAGCCCCCCCAGAACGGAACTACAACCAGCTGGAAACACCATATATTTT
clone size: once; CDR3 length: 15; D gene: -; J gene: TRBJ1-5; V gene: TRBV27; CDR3 protein: CASSLFQDSNQPQHF; CDR3 DNA: TGTGCCAGCAGTTTATTCCAGGATAGCAATCAGCCCCAGCATTTT
clone size: -; CDR3 length: 15; D gene: TRBD1; J gene: TRBJ2-2; V gene: TRBV5-4; CDR3 protein: CASSSTTGGTGELFF; CDR3 DNA: TGTGCCAGCAGCTCAACCACAGGGGGAACCGGGGAGCTGTTTTTT
clone size: -; CDR3 length: 16; D gene: -; J gene: TRBJ2-7; V gene: TRBV5-4; CDR3 protein: CASSAGTGTGSYEQYF; CDR3 DNA: TGTGCCAGCAGCGCCGGTACAGGTACTGGCTCCTACGAGCAGTACTTC
clone size: -; CDR3 length: 17; D gene: -; J gene: TRBJ1-2; V gene: TRBV6-1; CDR3 protein: CASSEVGGNWGNYGYTF; CDR3 DNA: TGTGCCAGCAGTGAAGTGGGGGGGAATTGGGGTAACTATGGCTACACCTTC
clone size: -; CDR3 length: 16; D gene: TRBD2; J gene: TRBJ2-3; V gene: TRBV5-1; CDR3 protein: CASSLPTSGGTDTQYF; CDR3 DNA: TGCGCCAGCAGCTTGCCCACTAGCGGGGGGACAGATACGCAGTATTTT
clone size: -; CDR3 length: 13; D gene: -; J gene: TRBJ1-1; V gene: TRBV6-1; CDR3 protein: CASSEWRGGEAFF; CDR3 DNA: TGTGCCAGCAGTGAATGGAGGGGCGGGGAAGCTTTCTTT
clone size: -; CDR3 length: 12; D gene: TRBD1; J gene: TRBJ2-7; V gene: TRBV5-6; CDR3 protein: CASSPTGAEQYF; CDR3 DNA: TGTGCCAGCAGCCCAACAGGGGCCGAGCAGTACTTC
clone size: few; CDR3 length: 13; D gene: TRBD2; J gene: TRBJ2-1; V gene: TRBV19; CDR3 protein: CASSGAGGHEQFF; CDR3 DNA: TGTGCCAGTAGTGGAGCGGGGGGCCACGAGCAGTTCTTC
clone size: -; CDR3 length: 14; D gene: TRBD1; J gene: TRBJ1-2; V gene: TRBV5-4; CDR3 protein: CASSLNRGLDGYTF; CDR3 DNA: TGTGCCAGCAGCTTGAACAGGGGGCTGGACGGCTACACCTTC
clone size: -; CDR3 length: 15; D gene: -; J gene: TRBJ1-5; V gene: TRBV12-5; CDR3 protein: CASGDRGGENQPQHF; CDR3 DNA: TGTGCTAGTGGCGATAGGGGTGGGGAAAATCAGCCCCAGCATTTT
clone size: -; CDR3 length: 14; D gene: -; J gene: TRBJ1-5; V gene: TRBV6-5; CDR3 protein: CASSRSGEGQPQHF; CDR3 DNA: TGTGCCAGCAGTAGATCAGGGGAGGGTCAGCCCCAGCATTTT
clone size: -; CDR3 length: 15; D gene: -; J gene: TRBJ1-3; V gene: TRBV4-1; CDR3 protein: CASSLAGPSGNTIYF; CDR3 DNA: TGCGCCAGCAGCTTGGCGGGGCCCTCTGGAAACACCATATATTTT
clone size: -; CDR3 length: 14; D gene: -; J gene: TRBJ1-2; V gene: TRBV30; CDR3 protein: CAWSTNDGFYGYTF; CDR3 DNA: TGTGCCTGGAGTACCAACGACGGGTTCTATGGCTACACCTTC
clone size: -; CDR3 length: 16; D gene: TRBD2; J gene: TRBJ2-1; V gene: TRBV15; CDR3 protein: CATSRGGLAGGNEQFF; CDR3 DNA: TGTGCCACCAGCAGAGGAGGACTAGCGGGAGGCAATGAGCAGTTCTTC
clone size: -; CDR3 length: 14; D gene: -; J gene: TRBJ2-7; V gene: TRBV5-4; CDR3 protein: CASSRWDSSYEQYF; CDR3 DNA: TGTGCCAGCAGCCGCTGGGACTCCTCCTACGAGCAGTACTTC
clone size: once; CDR3 length: 15; D gene: -; J gene: TRBJ1-2; V gene: TRBV19; CDR3 protein: CASSMQGPANYGYTF; CDR3 DNA: TGTGCCAGTAGTATGCAGGGTCCAGCTAACTATGGCTACACCTTC
clone size: -; CDR3 length: 14; D gene: -; J gene: TRBJ1-2; V gene: TRBV6-5; CDR3 protein: CASSYSFQGDGYTF; CDR3 DNA: TGTGCCAGCAGTTATAGCTTCCAGGGTGATGGCTACACCTTC
clone size: -; CDR3 length: 13; D gene: -; J gene: TRBJ1-1; V gene: TRBV14; CDR3 protein: CASNYRENTEAFF; CDR3 DNA: TGTGCCAGCAATTACAGAGAGAACACTGAAGCTTTCTTT
clone size: -; CDR3 length: 17; D gene: TRBD2; J gene: TRBJ2-1; V gene: TRBV9; CDR3 protein: CASSVETSGGWYNEQFF; CDR3 DNA: TGTGCCAGCAGCGTAGAAACTAGCGGGGGGTGGTACAATGAGCAGTTCTTC